The 10 T cell receptor beta chains reported below all come from one sample, sequenced in a study of blood T cell repertoires in COVID-19. Profiling relied on immunoSEQ multiplex PCR, and the TCRdb table lists in-frame clones only, not all of them. The sample yields about 110,000 clones, around 86% seen once. Sample: peripheral blood. Receptors originate from a man in his forties or fifties with acute or convalescent COVID-19.

The rearrangement joins TRBV30 to TRBJ1-5; TRBD1 agrees at 7 bases. The CDR3 loop spans 15 amino acids. In germline, CDR1 is GTSNPN, CDR2 SVGIG (reference sequence). V lost 0 bases, J lost 4 bases, and 6 bases stayed unmatched. CDR3 sequence (DNA): TGTGCCTGGAGTGTAGGGGACAGCGAAAATCAGCCCCAGCATTTT. This translates into CAWSVGDSENQPQHF. Filled out from reference TRBV30 and TRBJ1-5, the complete variable domain reads SQTIHQWPATLVQPVGSPLSLECTVEGTSNPNLYWYRQAAGRGLQLLFYSVGIGQISSEVPQNLSASRPQDRQFILSSKKLLLSDSGFYLCAWSVGDSENQPQHFGDGTRLSIL.

The J gene is TRBJ2-2, the V gene TRBV4-2; 12 nucleotides line up with TRBD2. Germline V gene sequence: CDR1 LGHNA, CDR2 YNFKEQ. The V gene end was trimmed by 1 base and the J gene end by 1 base; junction bases not matched to a gene: 1. The CDR3 runs 17 residues. The CDR3 region is CASSQGLAGENTGELFF. CDR3 sequence (DNA): TGTGCCAGCAGCCAAGGACTAGCGGGAGAGAACACCGGGGAGCTGTTTTTT.

The chain joins TRBV30 to TRBJ1-1; 8 positions agree with TRBD1. J lost 3 bases, V lost 5 bases, and 5 bases had no gene match. This CDR3 spans 13 amino acids. In germline, CDR1 is GTSNPN, CDR2 SVGIG (reference sequence). The CDR3 spells CAWVQGGDTEAFF. CDR3 bases: TGTGCCTGGGTACAGGGGGGGGACACTGAAGCTTTCTTT.

V usage is TRBV4-1 and J usage is TRBJ2-1; 8 bases fit TRBD2. In germline, CDR1 is MGHRA, CDR2 YSYEKL. The CDR3 contains 14 residues. J lost 9 bases, V lost 0 bases, and 4 bases had no gene match. The DNA for the CDR3 is TGCGCCAGCAGCCAAGACCCAGCGGGAGTTGAGCAGTTCTTC. Translated, it gives CASSQDPAGVEQFF.

V is TRBV11-2 and J is TRBJ2-2, with a weak D call TRBD2 (5 bases). Germline-derived CDR1 and CDR2 are SGHAT and FQNNGV. This CDR3 contains 17 residues. V lost 1 base, J lost 6 bases, and 18 bases lay in between. The DNA of the CDR3 is TGTGCCAGCAGCTTAGGCCCGGGAAGTGTACAATCCGGGGAGCTGTTTTTT. Protein sequence: CASSLGPGSVQSGELFF.

The genes are TRBV2 and TRBJ2-1; 7 bases agree with TRBD2. Looked up from germline, CDR1 is SNHLY and CDR2 is FYNNEI. The ends lost 6 bases at V and 1 base at J; junction bases unmatched: 9. The CDR3 totals 16 residues. The CDR3 bases are TGTGCCAGCAGACCCCCGAGTAGCGGGTCCTACAATGAGCAGTTCTTC. Amino acid sequence: CASRPPSSGSYNEQFF.

The gene calls are TRBV3-1 (or the pseudogene TRBV3-2) and TRBJ2-7, with a possible D match to TRBD1 (5 bases). Per germline, CDR1 LGHDT and CDR2 YNNKEL (reference sequence). V was shortened by 2 bases and J by 3 bases, with 11 bases between the two germline ends. This CDR3 spans 14 amino acids. CDR3 sequence (DNA): TGTGCCAGCAGCCAATACACAGGAGACTACGAGCAGTACTTC. It specifies CASSQYTGDYEQYF.

Only a few counts were recorded for this clone. The gene calls are TRBV10-3 and TRBJ2-2; D is possibly TRBD1 (6 bases). V lost 8 bases and J lost 4, with 14 bases in between. Germline assignment: CDR1 ENHRY and CDR2 SYGVKD. This CDR3 region has 14 residues. The CDR3 DNA sequence: TGTGCCATCGGACAGCCACGAGGCACCGGGGAGCTGTTTTTT. Its protein product is CAIGQPRGTGELFF.

The chain recombines TRBV14 with TRBJ1-3, with a weak D call TRBD1 (5 bases). V was trimmed by 8 bases and J by 4 bases, leaving 18 bases between them. CDR1 is SGHDN and CDR2 is FVKESK in the germline V gene. This CDR3 spans 15 amino acids. In DNA form, the CDR3 reads TGTGCCAGCGATTGGAGTGGGGCGGCCGGAAACACCATATATTTT. The encoded protein is CASDWSGAAGNTIYF.

The CDR3 here is CASSWGGRTEAFF. CDR3 bases: TGTGCCAGCAGTTGGGGGGGGAGAACTGAAGCTTTCTTT. The chain has TRBV6-5 and TRBJ1-1, with D perhaps matching TRBD1 (5 bases). The CDR3 length is 13 residues. V was cut by 4 bases and J by 5 bases, with 11 bases left in between. Germline assignment: CDR1 MNHEY and CDR2 SVGAGI.